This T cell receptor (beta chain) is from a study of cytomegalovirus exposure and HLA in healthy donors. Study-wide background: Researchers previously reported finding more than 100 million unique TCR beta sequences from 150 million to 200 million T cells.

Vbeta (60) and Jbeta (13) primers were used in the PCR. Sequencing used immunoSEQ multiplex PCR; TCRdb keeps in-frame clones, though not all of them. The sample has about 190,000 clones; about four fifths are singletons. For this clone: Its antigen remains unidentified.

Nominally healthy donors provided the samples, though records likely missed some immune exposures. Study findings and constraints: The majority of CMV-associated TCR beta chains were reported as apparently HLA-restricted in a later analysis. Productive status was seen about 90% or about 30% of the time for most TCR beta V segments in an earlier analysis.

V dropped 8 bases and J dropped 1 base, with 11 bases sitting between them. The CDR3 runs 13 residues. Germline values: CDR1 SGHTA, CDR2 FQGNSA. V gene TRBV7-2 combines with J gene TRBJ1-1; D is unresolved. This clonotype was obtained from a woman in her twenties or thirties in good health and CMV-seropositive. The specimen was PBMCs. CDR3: CASRPGGNTEAFF. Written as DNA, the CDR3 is TGTGCCAGCCGGCCGGGTGGGAACACTGAAGCTTTCTTT.